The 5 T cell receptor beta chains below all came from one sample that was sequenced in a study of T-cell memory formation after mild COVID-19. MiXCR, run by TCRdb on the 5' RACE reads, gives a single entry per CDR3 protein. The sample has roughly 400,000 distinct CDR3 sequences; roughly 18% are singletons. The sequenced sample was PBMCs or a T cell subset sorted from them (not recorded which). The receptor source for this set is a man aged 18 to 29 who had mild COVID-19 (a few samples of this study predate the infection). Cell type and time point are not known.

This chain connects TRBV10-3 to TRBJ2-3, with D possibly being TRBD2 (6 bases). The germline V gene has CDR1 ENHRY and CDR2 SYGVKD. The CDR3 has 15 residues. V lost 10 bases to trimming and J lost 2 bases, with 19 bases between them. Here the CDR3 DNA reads TGTGCCACGAATTACCGGTCGGGAGCCACAGATACGCAGTATTTT. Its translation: CATNYRSGATDTQYF.

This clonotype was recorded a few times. The CDR3 DNA sequence: TGCAGCGTTGTATCAAGAGCCGATATGAACACTGAAGCTTTCTTT. This sequence encodes CSVVSRADMNTEAFF. The chain joins TRBV29-1 to TRBJ1-1; D call uncertain. V lost 4 bases to trimming and J lost 0 bases, with 15 bases between them. This CDR3 comprises 15 residues. From germline, CDR1 is SQVTM and CDR2 ANQGSEA.

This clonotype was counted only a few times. CDR3 in amino acids: CASSSSLLQTTGAFF. The CDR3 DNA reads TGTGCCAGCAGTTCATCCCTATTACAGACGACGGGAGCTTTCTTT. The V and J genes are TRBV12-3 or TRBV12-4 and TRBJ1-1; D is unclear. The CDR3 runs to 15 residues. V gave up 4 bases and J gave up 10 bases, with 22 bases separating them.

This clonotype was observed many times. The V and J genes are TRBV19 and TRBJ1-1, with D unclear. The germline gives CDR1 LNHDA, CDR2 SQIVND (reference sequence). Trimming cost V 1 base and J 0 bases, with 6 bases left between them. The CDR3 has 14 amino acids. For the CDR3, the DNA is TGTGCCAGTAGTATAGGATCAGTGAACACTGAAGCTTTCTTT. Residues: CASSIGSVNTEAFF.

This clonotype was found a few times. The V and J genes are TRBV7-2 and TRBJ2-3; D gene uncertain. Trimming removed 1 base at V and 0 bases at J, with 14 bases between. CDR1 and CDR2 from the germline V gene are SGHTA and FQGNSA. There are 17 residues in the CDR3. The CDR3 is CASSLGSTPWSTDTQYF. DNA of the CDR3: TGTGCCAGCAGCTTAGGATCGACCCCTTGGAGCACAGATACGCAGTATTTT.